A selection of T cell receptor beta chains follows, all from one sample in a study of T cells after yellow fever vaccination. TCRdb re-called the 5' RACE reads with MiXCR, one entry per CDR3 protein. Here the sample spans 510,000 or so distinct CDR3 sequences, over 15% being singletons. The sample in question was PBMCs, obtained 15 days after the yellow fever booster vaccination. The receptors stem from a man in his thirties or forties who received the YFV17D yellow fever vaccine. Both conserved end residues are trimmed from each CDR3. A D gene is named only where the DNA matches it firmly.

d_gene: TRBD1
v_gene: TRBV29-1
len: 11
j_gene: TRBJ2-7
CDR3aa: SVGPGGSYEQY

d_gene: TRBD2
v_gene: TRBV4-1
len: 13
j_gene: TRBJ2-7
CDR3aa: ASSQVPSGSYEQY

d_gene: .
v_gene: TRBV20-1
len: 12
j_gene: TRBJ2-7
CDR3aa: SAQNVRSGYEQY

d_gene: .
v_gene: TRBV20-1
len: 10
j_gene: TRBJ2-7
CDR3aa: SARPDSHEQY

d_gene: TRBD1
v_gene: TRBV4-3
len: 14
j_gene: TRBJ2-1
CDR3aa: ASSQDPGTGYNEQF

d_gene: TRBD1
v_gene: TRBV7-9
len: 13
j_gene: TRBJ2-5
CDR3aa: ASSPIQGYQETQY

d_gene: .
v_gene: TRBV20-1
len: 14
j_gene: TRBJ2-7
CDR3aa: SARDLRTGPPYEQY

d_gene: TRBD2
v_gene: TRBV6-2/TRBV6-3
len: 15
j_gene: TRBJ2-2
CDR3aa: ASSSPPGTSYIRELF

d_gene: TRBD1
v_gene: TRBV5-1
len: 12
j_gene: TRBJ2-7
CDR3aa: ASSRRQGPYEQY

d_gene: .
v_gene: TRBV2
len: 11
j_gene: TRBJ1-1
CDR3aa: ASSSNRDAEAF

d_gene: .
v_gene: TRBV20-1
len: 11
j_gene: TRBJ2-2
CDR3aa: SARGANTGELF

d_gene: .
v_gene: TRBV12-3/TRBV12-4
len: 11
j_gene: TRBJ2-1
CDR3aa: ASGIQGSNEQF

d_gene: TRBD1
v_gene: TRBV20-1
len: 12
j_gene: TRBJ2-3
CDR3aa: SARKVTGADTQY

d_gene: TRBD2
v_gene: TRBV7-3
len: 13
j_gene: TRBJ2-3
CDR3aa: ASSLVAGAQDTQY

d_gene: .
v_gene: TRBV20-1
len: 11
j_gene: TRBJ2-1
CDR3aa: SLKASRGNEQF

d_gene: .
v_gene: TRBV10-3
len: 12
j_gene: TRBJ2-2
CDR3aa: AIQSTGDTGELF

d_gene: TRBD2
v_gene: TRBV2
len: 16
j_gene: TRBJ2-1
CDR3aa: ASRSRLAGVRGYNEQF

d_gene: .
v_gene: TRBV12-3/TRBV12-4
len: 13
j_gene: TRBJ1-1
CDR3aa: ASSLGSGGLTEAF

d_gene: .
v_gene: TRBV3-1
len: 13
j_gene: TRBJ1-6
CDR3aa: ASSQGLGIGSPLH

d_gene: .
v_gene: TRBV12-3/TRBV12-4
len: 14
j_gene: TRBJ2-7
CDR3aa: ASSLGWGAPDYEQY

d_gene: TRBD1
v_gene: TRBV7-3
len: 13
j_gene: TRBJ1-1
CDR3aa: ASSAQGPGNTEAF

d_gene: TRBD2
v_gene: TRBV29-1
len: 13
j_gene: TRBJ2-3
CDR3aa: SVDGLAGSLDTQY

d_gene: TRBD1
v_gene: TRBV10-3
len: 14
j_gene: TRBJ2-7
CDR3aa: AISEPGDRRSYEQY

d_gene: .
v_gene: TRBV19
len: 9
j_gene: TRBJ2-2
CDR3aa: ATANTGELF

d_gene: TRBD2
v_gene: TRBV29-1
len: 11
j_gene: TRBJ2-3
CDR3aa: SVKRGSTDTQY

d_gene: TRBD1
v_gene: TRBV13
len: 14
j_gene: TRBJ2-3
CDR3aa: ASSLAGQGVTDTQY

d_gene: .
v_gene: TRBV24-1
len: 13
j_gene: TRBJ2-3
CDR3aa: ATSDPRQGADTQY

d_gene: TRBD2
v_gene: TRBV27
len: 13
j_gene: TRBJ2-1
CDR3aa: ASSLSSGGYNEQF

d_gene: TRBD2
v_gene: TRBV20-1
len: 11
j_gene: TRBJ2-7
CDR3aa: SAGYSGSYEQY

d_gene: TRBD1
v_gene: TRBV6-5
len: 14
j_gene: TRBJ1-1
CDR3aa: ASSLPGRTGNTEAF

d_gene: .
v_gene: TRBV7-2
len: 13
j_gene: TRBJ2-4
CDR3aa: ASSLKGGAKNIQY

d_gene: .
v_gene: TRBV20-1
len: 13
j_gene: TRBJ2-3
CDR3aa: SARVSGASTDTQY

d_gene: TRBD2
v_gene: TRBV7-2
len: 14
j_gene: TRBJ2-1
CDR3aa: ASSLLAVSSYNEQF

d_gene: TRBD1
v_gene: TRBV10-3
len: 12
j_gene: TRBJ2-1
CDR3aa: AISEWTGENEQF

d_gene: TRBD1
v_gene: TRBV12-3/TRBV12-4
len: 12
j_gene: TRBJ1-6
CDR3aa: ASTLDRGGSPLH

d_gene: .
v_gene: TRBV20-1
len: 9
j_gene: TRBJ1-6
CDR3aa: SARGTTPLH

d_gene: .
v_gene: TRBV6-2/TRBV6-3
len: 12
j_gene: TRBJ1-1
CDR3aa: ASSSTATNTEAF

d_gene: TRBD2
v_gene: TRBV5-1
len: 14
j_gene: TRBJ2-3
CDR3aa: ASSILAGGFADTQY

d_gene: TRBD1
v_gene: TRBV12-3/TRBV12-4
len: 12
j_gene: TRBJ2-7
CDR3aa: ASSLSTGVYEQY

d_gene: .
v_gene: TRBV10-3
len: 10
j_gene: TRBJ2-5
CDR3aa: ASRAVQETQY

d_gene: .
v_gene: TRBV7-2
len: 12
j_gene: TRBJ2-7
CDR3aa: ASSQGADPYEQY

d_gene: .
v_gene: TRBV20-1
len: 13
j_gene: TRBJ2-7
CDR3aa: SANDPTRGSYEQY

d_gene: .
v_gene: TRBV29-1
len: 10
j_gene: TRBJ1-1
CDR3aa: SVGGTQVKAF

d_gene: TRBD1
v_gene: TRBV28
len: 14
j_gene: TRBJ1-6
CDR3aa: ASSPYRDRANSPLH